These 31 T cell receptor beta chains share one sample of origin, sequenced in a study of T cell repertoires in aging, cancer and after chemotherapy (dated by TCRdb to between 2018 and 2021). Instead of sorted cells or RNA, genomic DNA extracted from peripheral blood served as the source for amplifying TCR beta rearrangements. The sequencing machine was an Illumina MiSeq. Using a mixed TRB-A/B primer pool, multiplex touch-down PCR amplified rearranged TRB sequences covering the V, D and J segments. The public reads were reprocessed in TCRdb via fastp at Q25 and MiXCR, keeping in-frame beta chains. Rows merge per CDR3 protein into single entries with the most common DNA and genes. The sample table records fewer than 650 distinct CDR3 sequences; 15% to 20% of these occur just once. Approximately 67% of the sample is in the top ten clones. Sample: blood. The receptor set was obtained from a human donor with a solid tumor.

This clonotype is large (0.1 to 1%) in the sample. The chain employs TRBV11-2 and TRBJ2-4; the D gene could be TRBD1 or TRBD2 (5 bases each). V lost 4 bases and J lost 1, with 11 bases in between. The V gene's germline CDR1 is SGHAT and CDR2 FQNNGV. This CDR3 has 15 amino acids. The CDR3 reads CASSSFGGAKNIQYF. DNA of the CDR3: TGTGCCAGCAGCTCATTTGGGGGTGCCAAAAACATTCAGTACTTC.

This clonotype appeared a few times. The gene calls are TRBV5-6 and TRBJ2-3; TRBD1 matches 11 bases. CDR1 is SGHDT and CDR2 is YYEEEE in the germline V gene. The CDR3 covers 18 residues. The ends lost 0 bases at V and 3 bases at J; junction bases unmatched: 9. CDR3 sequence reads: CASSLGTGGPEGTDTQYF. As DNA, the CDR3 is TGTGCCAGCAGCTTGGGGACAGGGGGCCCGGAGGGGACAGATACGCAGTATTTT.

The gene calls are TRBV14 and TRBJ2-3; 8 nucleotides agree with TRBD1. This CDR3 comprises 17 residues. Germline V CDR1 and CDR2: SGHDN, FVKESK. V lost 3 bases to trimming and J lost 4 bases; unmatched junction nucleotides: 12. The CDR3 DNA sequence: TGTGCCAGCAGCCAGTATGCGACAGGGGTTTTGTCAGATACGCAGTATTTT. Translation gives CASSQYATGVLSDTQYF.

By sample fraction, this clonotype is medium-sized. Here the CDR3 DNA reads TGTGCCAGCAGCTTGGCCAGGGAGTTGCGCGAGCAGTACGTC. Translating it yields CASSLARELREQYV. The chain recombines TRBV5-6 with TRBJ2-7; D is tentatively TRBD1 or TRBD2 (5 bases each). The CDR3 is 14 amino acids. Germline CDR1 is SGHDT and CDR2 is YYEEEE. V shed 0 bases and J shed 6 bases, with 13 bases lying between them.

The chain combines TRBV14 with TRBJ1-1; weak D call: TRBD1 (6 bases). This CDR3 is 15 amino acids long. Per the germline V gene, CDR1 is SGHDN and CDR2 is FVKESK. Trimming removed 1 base from V and 5 bases from J, with 14 bases in between. In nucleotides, the CDR3 is TGTGCCAGCAGCCAAGTTAACAGGGCGGAAACTGAAGCTTTCTTT. Encoded protein: CASSQVNRAETEAFF.

In this sample, this clonotype is large (0.1 to 1%). The chain links TRBV19 to TRBJ1-2; TRBD1 aligns across 8 bases. Germline V CDR1 and CDR2: LNHDA, SQIVND (reference sequence). The CDR3 is 15 residues long. Trimming took 5 bases from V and 8 from J; bases not matched to a gene: 13. The CDR3 is CASSFPGQAMEGYTF. Written as DNA, the CDR3 is TGTGCCAGTAGTTTCCCGGGACAGGCGATGGAGGGCTACACCTTC.

The CDR3 sequence is CASREGMGEQYV. The CDR3 DNA sequence: TGTGCCAGCAGGGAGGGGATGGGCGAGCAGTACGTC. The V call is TRBV2, the J call TRBJ2-7; tentative D call: TRBD2 (6 bases). The V gene's germline CDR1 is SNHLY and CDR2 FYNNEI. The germline V and J ends were trimmed by 6 bases and 6 bases, with 12 bases remaining between them. The CDR3 runs to 12 residues.

Relative to its sample, this clonotype is large. The chain has TRBV6-6 and TRBJ1-1; D is undetermined. CDR1 is MNHNY, CDR2 SVGAGI, per germline (reference sequence). This CDR3 spans 13 amino acids. Trimming took 6 bases from V and 1 from J, leaving 9 bases between them. The CDR3 bases are TGTGCCAGCAGCGCGGTAGAGAACACTGAAGCTTTCTTT. This translates into CASSAVENTEAFF.

By its share, this clonotype is large. V gene TRBV19 combines with J gene TRBJ2-1; 7 positions match TRBD2. The J segment lost 4 bases and the V segment lost 3 bases, leaving 6 bases of the junction unmatched. This CDR3 comprises 15 residues. The germline CDR1 and CDR2 sequences are LNHDA and SQIVND (reference sequence). The CDR3 nucleotides are TGTGCCAGTAGTATGGGAGGGGTAGGGTACAATGAGCAGTTCTTC. This sequence encodes CASSMGGVGYNEQFF.

The chain uses TRBV4-1 and TRBJ2-7; unclear D gene. The ends were cut back, 1 base at V and 2 bases at J, with 15 bases in the middle. The CDR3 has 16 residues. Germline CDR1 reads MGHRA; CDR2 reads YSYEKL. In DNA form, the CDR3 reads TGCGCCAGCAGCCAAGGGATGCAGCCTGTCCCCTACGAGCAGTACTTC. Its protein product is CASSQGMQPVPYEQYF.

The table lists this clonotype with a few counts. The V gene is TRBV28, the J gene TRBJ2-7; 11 nucleotides align to TRBD2. J was trimmed by 3 bases and V by 6 bases; bases with no gene match: 10. The CDR3 totals 16 residues. The V gene's germline CDR1 is MDHEN and CDR2 SYDVKM. The chain's CDR3 is CASSNGPTSGSYEQYF. The CDR3, as DNA: TGTGCCAGCAGCAACGGACCCACTAGCGGGAGCTACGAGCAGTACTTC.

This clonotype was seen only a few times. J is TRBJ1-6 and V is TRBV18, with 7 bases aligning to TRBD1. Germline V gene sequence: CDR1 KGHSH, CDR2 LQKENI. V trimming: 1 base; J trimming: 6 bases; junction bases outside the gene matches: 0. The CDR3 contains 14 residues. CDR3 loop: CASSPQGANSPLHF. The CDR3 nucleotides read TGTGCCAGCTCACCACAGGGGGCTAATTCACCCCTCCACTTT.

This clonotype has only a few counts. This chain links TRBV20-1 with TRBJ1-1; D uncertain. CDR3 length: 10 amino acids. Germline V lookup: CDR1 DFQATT, CDR2 SNEGSKA (reference sequence). Trimming took off 6 bases at V and 7 bases at J, with 9 bases between the two ends. The CDR3 coding sequence is TGCAGTGCCCCGTATATTGAAGCTTTCTTT. The encoded protein is CSAPYIEAFF.

This clonotype was observed a handful of times. The chain employs TRBV18 and TRBJ2-3; a possible D gene is TRBD2 (5 bases). CDR1 is KGHSH, CDR2 LQKENI, per germline. V was pared by 0 bases and J by 2 bases, with 12 bases between. The CDR3 totals 16 residues. CDR3 nucleotide sequence: TGTGCCAGCTCACCACCTAGCGACACCTACACAGATACGCAGTATTTT. Its protein product is CASSPPSDTYTDTQYF.

Note on this clonotype: A much larger clone lies one base from this, so it may be a read error. This rearrangement joins TRBV24-1 to TRBJ2-3; no firm D call. CDR1 KGHDR and CDR2 SFDVKD come from the germline V gene. Trimming shortened V by 3 bases and J by 4 bases, and 13 bases separated the two germline ends. This CDR3 is built from 15 residues. CDR3 bases: TGTGCCACCAGTGATGACCGACTGGGGTCAGATACGCAGTATTTT. Translating it yields CATSDDRLGSDTQYF.

By frequency in the sample, this clonotype is medium-sized. This chain uses TRBV27 with TRBJ2-3; 8 nucleotides agree with TRBD2. Germline V gives CDR1 MNHEY, CDR2 SMNVEV (reference sequence). J was trimmed by 8 bases and V by 1 base; bases with no gene match: 17. The CDR3 runs 18 residues. CDR3: CASSLWPGTRGTSGTQYF. DNA of the CDR3: TGTGCCAGCAGTTTATGGCCCGGGACTAGGGGAACAAGTGGTACGCAGTATTTT.

This clonotype showed up just a few times. The chain is built from TRBV11-3 and TRBJ2-1; 12 bases fit TRBD2. The ends lost 5 bases at V and 4 bases at J; junction bases unmatched: 3. Germline assignment: CDR1 SGHNT and CDR2 YENEEA. This CDR3 contains 15 residues. In nucleotides, the CDR3 is TGTGCCAGCAGCACCGGACTAGCGGGGTACAATGAGCAGTTCTTC. This sequence encodes CASSTGLAGYNEQFF.

V and J are TRBV11-2 and TRBJ1-2, with a tentative D call TRBD1 (5 bases). CDR3 length: 15 residues. V was trimmed by 5 bases and J by 4 bases, leaving 17 bases between them. From germline, CDR1 is SGHAT and CDR2 FQNNGV. The CDR3, as DNA: TGTGCCAGCAGCCAACAACAGGCGTTTGTCTATGGCTACACCTTC. Amino acids: CASSQQQAFVYGYTF.

The V call is TRBV21-1, the J call TRBJ2-3; TRBD2 is the table's D call, not checked against the DNA. TRBV21-1 is recorded as a pseudogene. The CDR3 is 22 residues long. The DNA of the CDR3 is TGTGCCAGCAGCAAGGGGAGGGACACCGGGACTAGCGGGGTTTGGCGCACAGATACGCAGTATTTT. Protein: CASSKGRDTGTSGVWRTDTQYF.

By sample share, this clonotype is large. V and J are TRBV7-6 and TRBJ2-7, with TRBD1 matching 7 bases. The CDR3 sequence is 15 residues long. Trimming at V came to 1 base and at J to 2 bases, leaving 5 bases not matched to a gene. Germline values: CDR1 SGHVS, CDR2 FNYEAQ. CDR3 in DNA: TGTGCCAGCAGCTTAGGGTCAGGGGGAACCTACGAGCAGTACTTC. It specifies CASSLGSGGTYEQYF.

For the CDR3, the DNA is TGTGCCAGTTCCCGACAGGGGGCCTTTTACGAGCAGTACTTC. Translation gives CASSRQGAFYEQYF. The V and J genes are TRBV6-1 and TRBJ2-7, with 10 bases aligning to TRBD1. This CDR3 contains 14 residues. CDR1 MNHNS and CDR2 SASEGT come from the germline V gene. The junction had 9 bases not matched to a gene; V was cut back by 9 bases and J by 4 bases.

This clonotype occurred a few times. The rearrangement joins TRBV7-9 to TRBJ1-1; the D gene is possibly TRBD1 (6 bases). V shed 10 bases and J shed 0 bases, with 12 bases lying between them. Per germline, CDR1 SEHNR and CDR2 FQNEAQ (reference sequence). This CDR3 has 13 residues. The CDR3 nucleotides read TGTGCCACCGTCAGGGGATTGAACACTGAAGCTTTCTTT. Translation gives CATVRGLNTEAFF.

This clonotype is termed medium-sized (0.01 to 0.1%). V usage is TRBV11-2 and J usage is TRBJ2-5; possibly TRBD1 or TRBD2 for D (5 bases each). V was cut by 4 bases and J by 4 bases, with 13 bases left in between. CDR1 and CDR2 from the germline V gene are SGHAT and FQNNGV. The CDR3 is 14 amino acids. CDR3 residues: CASSSDGGGETQYF. The CDR3 DNA is TGTGCCAGCAGCTCAGATGGGGGTGGAGAGACCCAGTACTTC.

This rearrangement joins TRBV5-6 to TRBJ2-1; 8 nucleotides align to TRBD2. The CDR3 has 16 amino acids. The trim removed 0 bases at V and 3 bases at J, leaving 5 bases unmatched. Germline assignment: CDR1 SGHDT and CDR2 YYEEEE. Here the CDR3 reads CASSLETSGYYNEQFF. DNA for the CDR3: TGTGCCAGCAGCTTGGAAACTAGCGGATACTACAATGAGCAGTTCTTC.

The rearrangement joins TRBV5-6 to TRBJ2-3; TRBD1 might be the D (5 bases). The germline V gene has CDR1 SGHDT and CDR2 YYEEEE. The CDR3 is 13 residues long. Trimming took off 6 bases at V and 8 bases at J, with 16 bases between the two ends. The CDR3 sequence is CASNLRGAVTQYF. The CDR3 coding sequence is TGTGCCAGCAACTTAAGGGGCGCGGTTACGCAGTATTTT.

As to this clonotype: This sequence may be a read error, since a much larger clone differs from it by one base. The chain recombines TRBV30 with TRBJ2-5, with 7 bases that match TRBD2. CDR1 and CDR2 from the germline V gene are GTSNPN and SVGIG (reference sequence). This CDR3 spans 11 amino acids. Germline trimming cut 2 bases from V and 8 bases from J; bases unmatched to any gene: 2. The CDR3 bases are TGTGCCTGGAGTCGGGAGGATACCCAGTACTTC. Its translation: CAWSREDTQYF.

This clonotype is classed as medium-sized. This chain connects TRBV27 to TRBJ2-3, with D hard to call. The CDR3 totals 13 residues. Deletions cut 3 bases from V and 3 bases from J, with 7 bases between. Germline V gene data show CDR1 as MNHEY and CDR2 as SMNVEV (reference sequence). The CDR3 DNA follows: TGTGCCAGCAGTTTCCATCTTACAGATACGCAGTATTTT. The encoded protein is CASSFHLTDTQYF.

This clonotype ranks as large. The rearrangement links TRBV29-1 to TRBJ2-1; D may be TRBD1 (6 bases). V was shortened by 4 bases and J by 5 bases, with 15 bases between the two germline ends. Germline-derived CDR1 and CDR2 are SQVTM and ANQGSEA. The CDR3 has 14 residues. The CDR3 sequence: CSVVRTVGNNEQFF. The CDR3 DNA reads TGCAGCGTTGTTAGGACAGTTGGTAACAATGAGCAGTTCTTC.

This clonotype was seen a few times. V is TRBV20-1 and J is TRBJ1-1, with 9 nucleotides matching TRBD1. This CDR3 contains 15 residues. Per the germline V gene, CDR1 is DFQATT and CDR2 is SNEGSKA (reference sequence). The J segment lost 4 bases and the V segment lost 2 bases, leaving 8 bases of the junction unmatched. The CDR3 nucleotides read TGCAGTGCTAGACCTAGGACAGGGGAGGTCACTGAAGCTTTCTTT. Translation: CSARPRTGEVTEAFF.

V is TRBV18 and J is TRBJ2-5; weak D call: TRBD1 (6 bases). Trimming removed 3 bases at V and 5 bases at J, with 16 bases between. The CDR3 has 15 amino acids. Germline values: CDR1 KGHSH, CDR2 LQKENI. The CDR3: CASSPGTPGVETQYF. CDR3 DNA: TGTGCCAGCTCACCCGGGACACCCGGAGTGGAGACCCAGTACTTC.

This sequence joins TRBV6-5 and TRBJ1-5, with 9 bases identical to TRBD1. This CDR3 has 16 residues. The germline gives CDR1 MNHEY, CDR2 SVGAGI. The V and J ends lost 2 bases and 3 bases, in that order; junction bases with no gene match: 5. The CDR3 reads CASSYQTGGINQPQHF. The CDR3 DNA sequence: TGTGCCAGCAGTTACCAGACAGGGGGGATCAATCAGCCCCAGCATTTT.